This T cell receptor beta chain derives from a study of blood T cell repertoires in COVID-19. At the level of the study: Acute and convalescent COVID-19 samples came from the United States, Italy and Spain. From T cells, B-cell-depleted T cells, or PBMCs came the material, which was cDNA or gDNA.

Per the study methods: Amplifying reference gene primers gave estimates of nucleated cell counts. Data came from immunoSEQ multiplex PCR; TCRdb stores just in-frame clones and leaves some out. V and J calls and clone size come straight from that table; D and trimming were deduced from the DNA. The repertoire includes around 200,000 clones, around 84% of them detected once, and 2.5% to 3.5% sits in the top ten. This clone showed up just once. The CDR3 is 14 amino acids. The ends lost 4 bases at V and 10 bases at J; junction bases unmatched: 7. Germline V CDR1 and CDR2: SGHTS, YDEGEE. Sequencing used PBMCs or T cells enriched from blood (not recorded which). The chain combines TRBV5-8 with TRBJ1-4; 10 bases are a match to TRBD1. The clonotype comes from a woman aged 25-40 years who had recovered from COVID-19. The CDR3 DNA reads TGTGCCAGCAGCCGGGACAGGGGAGTTCGAAAACTGTTTTTT. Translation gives CASSRDRGVRKLFF. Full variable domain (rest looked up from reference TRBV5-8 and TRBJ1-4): EAGVTQSPTHLIKTRGQQATLRCSPISGHTSVYWYQQALGLGLQFLLWYDEGEERNRGNFPPRFSGRQFPNYSSELNVNALELEDSALYLCASSRDRGVRKLFFGSGTQLSVL.